The 16 T cell receptor beta chains below were found in one sample sequenced in a study of CD8+CD57+ T cells in acquired aplastic anemia. Patients picked for sequencing had shown CD8+CD57+ cell expansion detected by flow cytometry. The use of genomic DNA as template underpinned the TCR beta VDJ and CDR3 profiling. In TCRdb, the reads were re-called with MiXCR into one record per CDR3 protein. The sample yields around 500,000 distinct CDR3 sequences, about a third seen once. The sample taken for sequencing was sorted CD4+, CD8+, or CD8+CD57+ T cells (not recorded which) from PBMCs. These receptors were collected from a human donor with aplastic anemia.

This clonotype was seen repeatedly, ten times or more. V gene TRBV7-2 combines with J gene TRBJ1-5, with 10 bases aligning to TRBD1. This CDR3 is 14 amino acids long. V shed 4 bases and J 7 bases; nucleotides not matched to a gene: 4. Germline CDR1 is SGHTA and CDR2 is FQGNSA. The CDR3 reads CASSSGQGRQPQHF. In DNA, the CDR3 is TGTGCCAGCAGCTCGGGACAGGGGAGGCAGCCCCAGCATTTT.

This clonotype appeared many times. The chain couples TRBV10-3 to TRBJ1-3; possible D gene TRBD1, 5 bases. The CDR3 has 17 amino acids. The V end lost 3 bases, the J end lost 4 bases, and 19 bases lay between the germline ends. Germline CDR1 and CDR2: ENHRY and SYGVKD. The CDR3 nucleotides are TGTGCCATCAGTGACCCTCGTGGGGGAGGGGCAGGAAACACCATATATTTT. This translates into CAISDPRGGGAGNTIYF.

With respect to this clonotype: The missing conserved phenylalanine or tryptophan at the end of this CDR3 makes a read error likely. The V call is TRBV9, the J call TRBJ2-7; 7 positions match TRBD1. J was trimmed by 2 bases and V by 4 bases; bases with no gene match: 9. The CDR3 runs 15 residues. Per germline, CDR1 SGDLS and CDR2 YYNGEE. The CDR3 sequence is CASSPQGEPTYEQYL. Here the CDR3 DNA reads TGTGCCAGCAGCCCTCAGGGGGAACCAACCTACGAGCAGTACCTC.

This sequence joins TRBV11-2 and TRBJ2-5; possible D gene TRBD2, 7 bases. Looked up from germline, CDR1 is SGHAT and CDR2 is FQNNGV. V dropped 5 bases and J dropped 4 bases, with 23 bases sitting between them. The CDR3 length is 17 residues. In nucleotides, the CDR3 is TGTGCCAGCAGCCCAAGGTGGGGGGGGCAGGTTGGAGAGACCCAGTACTTC. Translation gives CASSPRWGGQVGETQYF.

This clonotype was found many times. The chain has TRBV2 and TRBJ2-3, with 8 nucleotides matching TRBD2. Germline values: CDR1 SNHLY, CDR2 FYNNEI. The CDR3 loop spans 14 amino acids. After removal of 5 bases from V and 6 bases from J, the junction contained 7 bases not matched to a gene. The CDR3 nucleotides read TGTGCCAGCAGTCTCGGGGGGGCCGCGGATACGCAGTATTTT. This codes for CASSLGGAADTQYF.

This clonotype was seen only a few times. V gene TRBV12-3 or TRBV12-4 combines with J gene TRBJ1-2; no clear D gene. V was trimmed by 5 bases and J by 1 base, leaving 14 bases between them. The CDR3 has 15 amino acids. The CDR3 DNA sequence: TGTGCCAGCAGTCCTTGGGGAGGAAATAACTATGGCTACACCTTC. This encodes CASSPWGGNNYGYTF.

The CDR3 sequence is CASSQAPVSGRDYGYTF. The CDR3 DNA reads TGTGCCAGCAGCCAAGCCCCAGTATCGGGGAGGGACTATGGCTACACCTTC. The rearrangement links TRBV4-2 to TRBJ1-2; D is unresolved. V lost 1 base, J lost 3 bases, and 18 bases lay in between. Germline V gives CDR1 LGHNA, CDR2 YNFKEQ. The CDR3 loop spans 17 amino acids.

Ten or more counts support this clonotype. The chain links TRBV19 to TRBJ1-1; 7 nucleotides align to TRBD1. The CDR3 consists of 13 residues. V gave up 4 bases and J gave up 9 bases; unmatched junction bases: 8. Germline CDR1 and CDR2: LNHDA and SQIVND (reference sequence). The CDR3 region has the DNA TGTGCCAGTAGTACACCTAGACAGGGAAAAGCTTTCTTT. As protein: CASSTPRQGKAFF.

This clonotype was detected ten times or more. The chain joins TRBV7-7 to TRBJ2-5; the D gene is possibly TRBD2 (5 bases). The CDR3 loop spans 13 amino acids. The germline V gene has CDR1 SSHAT and CDR2 FNYEAQ (reference sequence). DNA of the CDR3: TGTGCTAGTTGCCGGGCCGAGGGAGAGACCCAGTACTTC. Its translation is CASCRAEGETQYF.

J is TRBJ1-6 and V is TRBV11-2; TRBD1 matches 7 bases. V gave up 3 bases and J gave up 6 bases; unmatched junction bases: 8. The germline CDR1 and CDR2 sequences are SGHAT and FQNNGV. There are 16 residues in the CDR3. The CDR3 reads CASSLGQTIRNSPLHF. The CDR3 DNA follows: TGTGCCAGCAGCTTGGGACAGACCATCCGTAATTCACCCCTCCACTTT. The complete variable domain, with remaining parts taken from reference TRBV11-2 and TRBJ1-6, reads EAGVAQSPRYKIIEKRQSVAFWCNPISGHATLYWYQQILGQGPKLLIQFQNNGVVDDSQLPKDRFSAERLKGVDSTLKIQPAKLEDSAVYLCASSLGQTIRNSPLHFGNGTRLTVT.

This clonotype was counted many times. The V gene is TRBV20-1, the J gene TRBJ2-7, with TRBD2 matching over 15 bases. The CDR3 sequence is 16 residues long. The germline CDR1 and CDR2 sequences are DFQATT and SNEGSKA (reference sequence). The ends lost 1 base at V and 6 bases at J; junction bases unmatched: 7. The CDR3 DNA follows: TGCAGTGCTAGAGCCCGGACTAGCGGGGGGGCAGCCGAGCAGTACTTC. Amino acids: CSARARTSGGAAEQYF.

The table lists this clonotype with many counts. The chain couples TRBV19 to TRBJ2-1; 7 bases are shared with TRBD1. The length of the CDR3 is 14 residues. CDR1 is LNHDA, CDR2 SQIVND, per germline (reference sequence). V shed 2 bases and J 8 bases; nucleotides not matched to a gene: 6. The CDR3 loop reads CASSILDRDDEQFF. CDR3 bases: TGTGCCAGTAGTATACTAGACAGGGACGATGAGCAGTTCTTC.

Ten or more counts support this clonotype. The J gene is TRBJ2-5, the V gene TRBV7-6; D gene uncertain. Trimming took off 5 bases at V and 4 bases at J, with 17 bases between the two ends. Germline V gene data show CDR1 as SGHVS and CDR2 as FNYEAQ. The CDR3 runs to 15 residues. The CDR3 protein is CASSPARSVRETQYF. CDR3 nucleotide sequence: TGTGCCAGCAGCCCGGCTAGGAGCGTTCGAGAGACCCAGTACTTC. Looking up the rest from reference TRBV7-6 and TRBJ2-5 gives the full variable domain: GAGVSQSPRYKVTKRGQDVALRCDPISGHVSLYWYRQALGQGPEFLTYFNYEAQQDKSGLPNDRFSAERPEGSISTLTIQRTEQRDSAMYRCASSPARSVRETQYFGPGTRLLVL.

This clonotype was seen a handful of times. This chain connects TRBV3-1 to TRBJ1-3, with TRBD1 identical over 8 bases. The CDR3 length is 15 residues. Germline V gene sequence: CDR1 LGHDT, CDR2 YNNKEL (reference sequence). Trimming cost V 2 bases and J 2 bases; bases outside gene matches: 2. CDR3 amino acids: CASSQPGGPGNTIYF. The CDR3 coding sequence is TGTGCCAGCAGCCAACCAGGGGGCCCTGGAAACACCATATATTTT.

This clonotype was detected ten times or more. This chain connects TRBV7-2 to TRBJ1-6; 7 bases are shared with TRBD1. The CDR3 consists of 15 residues. Germline CDR1 reads SGHTA; CDR2 reads FQGNSA. V lost 5 bases to trimming and J lost 6 bases; unmatched junction nucleotides: 7. CDR3: CASSAQGSGNSPLHF. Written as DNA, the CDR3 is TGTGCCAGCAGCGCACAGGGGAGTGGTAATTCACCCCTCCACTTT.

This chain joins TRBV20-1 and TRBJ2-1; maybe TRBD1 (6 bases). Germline loops: CDR1 DFQATT, CDR2 SNEGSKA (reference sequence). CDR3 length: 11 amino acids. Deletions cut 3 bases from V and 10 bases from J, with 10 bases between. CDR3 sequence (DNA): TGCAGTGCTAGCAGGGGTTGGGAGCAGTTCTTC. Its protein product is CSASRGWEQFF.